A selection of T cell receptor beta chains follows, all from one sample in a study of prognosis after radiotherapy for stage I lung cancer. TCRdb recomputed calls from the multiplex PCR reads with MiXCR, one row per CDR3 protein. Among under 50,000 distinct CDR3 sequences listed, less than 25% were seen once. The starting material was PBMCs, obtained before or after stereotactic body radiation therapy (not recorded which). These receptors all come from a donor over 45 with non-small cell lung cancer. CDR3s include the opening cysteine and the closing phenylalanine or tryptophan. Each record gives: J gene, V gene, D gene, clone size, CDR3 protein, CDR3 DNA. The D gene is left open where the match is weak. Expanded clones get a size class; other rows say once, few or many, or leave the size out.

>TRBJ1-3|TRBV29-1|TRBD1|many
CSVEEDRAIYF
TGCAGCGTTGAAGAAGACAGGGCCATATATTTT
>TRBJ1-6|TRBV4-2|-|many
CASSPTTGLRSPLHF
TGTGCCAGCAGCCCAACGACAGGTTTAAGATCACCCCTCCACTTT
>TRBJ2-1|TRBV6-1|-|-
CASSLFSTGYNEQSF
TGTGCAAGCAGCCTATTTTCGACAGGCTACAATGAGCAGTCCTTC
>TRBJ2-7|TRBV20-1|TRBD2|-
CSASGAATSGYYEQYF
TGCAGTGCTAGCGGCGCCGCGACTAGCGGATACTACGAGCAGTACTTC
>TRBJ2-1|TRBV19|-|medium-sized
CASSISRAVDEQFF
TGTGCCAGTAGTATTTCCAGGGCTGTGGATGAGCAGTTCTTC
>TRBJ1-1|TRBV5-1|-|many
CATRGQGLNTEAFF
TGCGCCACGCGGGGTCAGGGGTTGAACACTGAAGCTTTCTTT
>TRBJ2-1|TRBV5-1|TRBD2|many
CASSAGLAAYNEQFF
TGCGCCAGCAGCGCCGGACTAGCGGCCTACAATGAGCAGTTCTTC
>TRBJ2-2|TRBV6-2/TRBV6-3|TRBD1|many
CASSRDRGLAGELFF
TGTGCCAGCAGTCGGGACAGGGGGCTCGCCGGGGAGCTGTTTTTT
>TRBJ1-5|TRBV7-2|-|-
CASSLGSGRVGQPHHF
TGTGCCAGCAGCTTAGGATCGGGGAGGGTTGGTCAGCCCCATCATTTT
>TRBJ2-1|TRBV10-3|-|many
CAIGAGKGSYNEQFF
TGTGCCATTGGGGCCGGGAAAGGCTCCTACAATGAGCAGTTCTTC
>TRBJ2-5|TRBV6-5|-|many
CASSYRDKETQYF
TGTGCCAGCAGTTACAGGGACAAAGAGACCCAGTACTTC
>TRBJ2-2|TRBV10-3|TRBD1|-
CAISGQGPSHGELFF
TGTGCCATCAGTGGACAGGGGCCTTCACACGGGGAGCTGTTTTTT
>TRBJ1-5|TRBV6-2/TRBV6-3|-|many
CASSYSGRFYDRFFQSDSNQPQHF
TGTGCCAGCAGTTACTCGGGGCGTTTTTATGACAGATTCTTCCAAAGTGATAGCAATCAGCCCCAGCATTTT
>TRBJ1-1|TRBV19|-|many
CASSGWDAISEAFF
TGTGCCAGTAGTGGATGGGACGCCATTTCTGAAGCTTTCTTT
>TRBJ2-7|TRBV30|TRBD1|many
CAWSVQGAYEQYF
TGTGCCTGGAGTGTACAGGGGGCCTACGAGCAGTACTTC
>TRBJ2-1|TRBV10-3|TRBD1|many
CAIRLTGVGNEQFF
TGTGCCATCAGATTGACAGGGGTGGGCAATGAGCAGTTCTTC
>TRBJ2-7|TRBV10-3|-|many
CAISDGVFPSYEQYF
TGTGCCATCAGTGATGGGGTTTTTCCCTCCTACGAGCAGTACTTC
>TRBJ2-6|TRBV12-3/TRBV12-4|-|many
CASRPPRAGANVLTF
TGTGCCAGCAGACCTCCCCGGGCTGGGGCCAACGTCCTGACTTTC
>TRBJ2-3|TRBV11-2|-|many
CASRRSGATTDTQYF
TGTGCCAGCAGGCGGTCGGGGGCCACCACAGATACGCAGTATTTT
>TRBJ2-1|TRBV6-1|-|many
CASIEQFF
TGTGCCAGCATCGAGCAGTTCTTC
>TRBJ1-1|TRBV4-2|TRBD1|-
CASSQGQGAFSEAFF
TGTGCCAGCAGCCAGGGACAGGGTGCGTTCTCTGAAGCTTTCTTT
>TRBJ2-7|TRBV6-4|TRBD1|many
CASSQRTGFTYEQYF
TGTGCCAGCAGTCAAAGGACAGGGTTCACCTACGAGCAGTACTTC
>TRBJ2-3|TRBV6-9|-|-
CASSYRVGSSTYTQYF
TGTGCCAGCAGTTACAGGGTTGGGAGTAGCACATATACGCAGTATTTT
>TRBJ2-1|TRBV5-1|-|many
CASSTRVGNNNEQFF
TGCGCCAGCAGCACCAGGGTGGGTAATAACAACGAGCAGTTCTTC
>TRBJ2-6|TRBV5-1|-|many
CASSLGAGLPGANVLTF
TGCGCCAGCAGCTTGGGCGCAGGGCTTCCTGGGGCCAACGTCCTGACTTTC
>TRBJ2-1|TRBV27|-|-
CASSLGPLDEQFF
TGTGCCAGCAGTTTAGGTCCTTTAGATGAGCAGTTCTTC
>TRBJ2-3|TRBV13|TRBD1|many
CASSSRRARTGKGDTQYF
TGTGCCAGCAGCTCTCGAAGAGCCCGGACAGGGAAAGGAGATACGCAGTATTTT
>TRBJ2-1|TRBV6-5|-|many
CASSWGNEQFF
TGTGCCAGCAGTTGGGGAAATGAGCAGTTCTTC
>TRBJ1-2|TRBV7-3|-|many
CASSASDSRGYTF
TGTGCCAGCAGCGCTTCGGACAGCCGGGGCTACACCTTC
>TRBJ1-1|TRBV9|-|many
CASSARGTEAFF
TGTGCCAGCAGCGCGAGGGGCACTGAAGCTTTCTTT
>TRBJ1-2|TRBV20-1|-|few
CSAIVWQSTGYGYTF
TGCAGTGCTATTGTGTGGCAGTCAACGGGGTATGGCTACACCTTC
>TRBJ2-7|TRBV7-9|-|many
CASSPAFATYEQYF
TGTGCCAGCAGCCCCGCTTTTGCCACCTACGAGCAGTACTTC
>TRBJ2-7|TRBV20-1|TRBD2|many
CSAGRTSGGAYEQYF
TGCAGTGCCGGTCGGACTAGCGGGGGGGCATACGAGCAGTACTTC
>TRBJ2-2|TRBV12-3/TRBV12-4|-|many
CASSPAGNTGELFF
TGTGCCAGCAGTCCGGCCGGGAACACCGGGGAGCTGTTTTTT
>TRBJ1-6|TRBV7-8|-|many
CASSLSSSPALHF
TGTGCCAGCAGCTTAAGTAGCTCCCCCGCCCTCCACTTT
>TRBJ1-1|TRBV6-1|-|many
CASSGEVLHTEAFF
TGTGCCAGCAGTGGGGAAGTTCTCCACACTGAAGCTTTCTTT
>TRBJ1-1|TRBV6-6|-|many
CASSYSMVAGVYMNTEAFF
TGTGCCAGCAGTTACTCGATGGTGGCGGGAGTATACATGAACACTGAAGCTTTCTTT
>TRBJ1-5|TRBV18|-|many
CASSPTTVAVSNQPQHF
TGTGCCAGCTCACCAACGACAGTAGCGGTTAGCAATCAGCCCCAGCATTTT
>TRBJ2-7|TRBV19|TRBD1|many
CASSKLTGTGGHEQYF
TGTGCCAGTAGTAAATTGACGGGGACAGGGGGCCACGAGCAGTACTTC
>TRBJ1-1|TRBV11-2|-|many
CASSLEGYGLAEAFF
TGTGCCAGCAGCTTAGAGGGGTATGGACTGGCTGAAGCTTTCTTT
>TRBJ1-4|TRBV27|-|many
CASSLTPGPGGKLFF
TGTGCCAGCAGTTTAACGCCGGGTCCAGGCGGAAAACTGTTTTTT
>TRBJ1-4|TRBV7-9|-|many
CASSLGRTANEKLFF
TGTGCCAGCAGCTTAGGCCGGACAGCAAATGAAAAACTGTTTTTT
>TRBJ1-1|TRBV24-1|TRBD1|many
CATSDSRGLDTEAFF
TGTGCCACCAGTGATTCAAGGGGGCTGGACACTGAAGCTTTCTTT
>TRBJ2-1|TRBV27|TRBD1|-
CASRWTGYSEQFF
TGTGCCAGCAGGTGGACAGGGTACAGTGAGCAGTTCTTC
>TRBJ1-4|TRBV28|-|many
CASSLPPIEKLFF
TGTGCCAGCAGTTTACCCCCTATAGAAAAACTGTTTTTT
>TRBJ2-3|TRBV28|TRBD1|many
CASSDDRGLNTQYF
TGTGCCAGCAGTGACGACAGGGGGTTGAATACGCAGTATTTT
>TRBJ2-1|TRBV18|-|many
CASSNSYNEQFF
TGTGCCAGCTCGAACAGCTACAATGAGCAGTTCTTC
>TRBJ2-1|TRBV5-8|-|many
CASSFRLQGNEQFF
TGTGCCAGCAGCTTTCGCCTGCAGGGCAATGAGCAGTTCTTC
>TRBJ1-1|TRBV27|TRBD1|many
CASSDPTGEAFF
TGTGCCAGCAGTGACCCAACAGGGGAAGCTTTTTTT
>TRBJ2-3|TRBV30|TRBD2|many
CAWSLGREGWGSRHTQYF
TGTGCCTGGAGCCTCGGGAGGGAGGGTTGGGGATCCCGTCATACGCAGTATTTT
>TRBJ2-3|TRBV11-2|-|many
CASSLGLHTDTQYF
TGTGCCAGCAGCTTAGGACTTCACACAGATACGCAGTATTTT